This T cell receptor beta chain was captured by sequencing in a study of blood T cell repertoires in COVID-19. The wider study: The study drew acute and convalescent COVID-19 samples from the United States, Italy and Spain.

Clones were sequenced by immunoSEQ multiplex PCR, and TCRdb holds only the in-frame ones, with some missing. Of fewer than 130,000 clones in the sample, approximately 90% are singletons; the top ten hold around 3.2%. From germline, CDR1 is SGHTA and CDR2 FQGNSA. V was pared by 5 bases and J by 5 bases, with 12 bases between. The CDR3 has 13 residues. This chain links TRBV7-2 with TRBJ1-1, with no clear D. Sequencing used peripheral blood. The source of this sequence is a woman in her fifties or sixties with acute or convalescent COVID-19. The chain's CDR3 is CASSLAGRTEAFF. CDR3 nucleotides: TGTGCCAGCAGCCTCGCGGGTAGGACTGAAGCTTTCTTT.